These 30 T cell receptor beta chains share one sample of origin, sequenced in a study of blood T cell repertoires in COVID-19. Clones were read by immunoSEQ multiplex PCR, and TCRdb kept only the in-frame ones, dropping some. The sample lists tens of thousands of clones, around nine tenths occurring once. The specimen was peripheral blood. These receptors were collected from an elderly man with active or convalescent COVID-19.

This clone was seen a handful of times. The V and J genes are TRBV10-3 and TRBJ2-7; perhaps TRBD1 as D (6 bases). Germline V lookup: CDR1 ENHRY, CDR2 SYGVKD. The CDR3 totals 12 residues. The germline V and J ends were trimmed by 6 bases and 3 bases, with 9 bases remaining between them. This CDR3 reads CAISQQGYEQYV. CDR3 bases: TGTGCCATCAGCCAACAGGGCTACGAGCAGTACGTC.

This chain links TRBV3-1 (or the pseudogene TRBV3-2) with TRBJ2-1, with D possibly being TRBD1 (5 bases). The V gene lost 5 bases and the J gene lost 6 bases, with 14 bases spanning the gap. The germline CDR1 and CDR2 sequences are LGHDT and YNNKEL (reference sequence). CDR3 length equals 14 residues. CDR3 nucleotides: TGTGCCAGCAGCGTCGGCTGGGGCGTCAATGAGCAGTTCTTC. Encoded protein: CASSVGWGVNEQFF.

The CDR3 DNA reads as TGTGCCAGCAGTCGGCCGGGGGCAGATACGCAGTATTTT. It codes for CASSRPGADTQYF. The J gene is TRBJ2-3, the V gene TRBV7-3; tentatively, D is TRBD2 (6 bases). Trimming removed 6 bases from V and 4 bases from J, with 11 bases in between. Germline V gene sequence: CDR1 SGHTA, CDR2 FQGTGA. The CDR3 spans 13 residues.

The chain couples TRBV5-8 to TRBJ1-1; maybe TRBD1 (5 bases). Germline loops: CDR1 SGHTS, CDR2 YDEGEE. V was clipped by 3 bases and J by 5 bases, with 14 bases between them. The CDR3 is 14 amino acids. The CDR3 region has the DNA TGTGCCAGCAGCTCGTTGGGGGGGTGGACTGAAGCTTTCTTT. It codes for CASSSLGGWTEAFF.

This clone was seen only a few times. This sequence joins TRBV2 and TRBJ2-1, with 8 bases that match TRBD1. V lost 5 bases, J lost 4 bases, and 7 bases stayed unmatched. The CDR3 has 15 residues. In germline, CDR1 is SNHLY, CDR2 FYNNEI. Written as DNA, the CDR3 is TGTGCCAGCAGTCCCCGCCGGGACAGGTACAATGAGCAGTTCTTC. This codes for CASSPRRDRYNEQFF.

The chain combines TRBV27 with TRBJ1-2; 7 positions agree with TRBD1. The V gene's germline CDR1 is MNHEY and CDR2 SMNVEV (reference sequence). The CDR3 is 18 residues long. Trimming took 5 bases from V and 4 from J; bases not matched to a gene: 19. CDR3 residues: CASSVAVTGWGALYGYTF. As DNA, the CDR3 is TGTGCCAGCAGTGTGGCCGTGACAGGGTGGGGTGCACTCTATGGCTACACCTTC.

Worth noting for this clone: Other DNA variants within this sample encode the same CDR3. The V call is TRBV19, the J call TRBJ1-1; 8 positions match TRBD1. The CDR3 loop spans 14 amino acids. In germline, CDR1 is LNHDA, CDR2 SQIVND (reference sequence). V lost 4 bases to trimming and J lost 0 bases; unmatched junction nucleotides: 1. The CDR3 DNA reads TGTGCCAGTAGTAAGACAGGGGTGAACACTGAAGCTTTCTTT. Its translation is CASSKTGVNTEAFF.

This clone appeared a few times. The chain carries TRBV11-2 and TRBJ1-4; D gene ambiguous. V dropped 5 bases and J dropped 0 bases, with 10 bases sitting between them. CDR1 is SGHAT and CDR2 is FQNNGV in the germline V gene. This CDR3 is built from 15 residues. CDR3 amino acids: CASSPFSATNEKLFF. CDR3 sequence (DNA): TGTGCCAGCAGCCCGTTCAGCGCAACTAATGAAAAACTGTTTTTT.

The rearrangement joins TRBV25-1 to TRBJ2-3, with 8 bases identical to TRBD1. Trimming cost V 7 bases and J 2 bases; bases outside gene matches: 2. Germline V lookup: CDR1 MGHDK, CDR2 SYGVNS. The CDR3 length is 13 residues. The CDR3 DNA follows: TGTGCCAGCATTCAGGGGGCCACAGATACGCAGTATTTT. Translated: CASIQGATDTQYF.

CDR3 protein: CATSEITGTGYTEAFF. In DNA, the CDR3 is TGTGCCACCAGTGAAATCACCGGGACAGGGTACACTGAAGCTTTCTTT. This chain uses TRBV24-1 with TRBJ1-1; 9 bases fit TRBD1. The CDR3 loop spans 16 amino acids. Germline CDR1 is KGHDR and CDR2 is SFDVKD. The V gene end was trimmed by 4 bases and the J gene end by 3 bases; junction bases not matched to a gene: 8.

This chain joins TRBV6-2 or TRBV6-3 and TRBJ2-3; the match to TRBD2 covers 9 bases. Trimming took 1 base from V and 4 from J; bases not matched to a gene: 3. This CDR3 comprises 15 residues. CDR1 MNHEY and CDR2 SVGEGT come from the germline V gene. In DNA form, the CDR3 reads TGTGCCAGCAGTTACTGGCGGGGGGGCCCAGATACGCAGTATTTT. Its protein product is CASSYWRGGPDTQYF.

The genes are TRBV7-9 and TRBJ1-2; no firm D call. Germline V lookup: CDR1 SEHNR, CDR2 FQNEAQ (reference sequence). Trimming stripped 5 bases from V and 5 bases from J, with 12 bases between. This CDR3 is built from 13 residues. Here the CDR3 reads CASSRRDTYGYTF. CDR3 DNA sequence: TGTGCCAGCAGCCGCCGCGATACTTATGGCTACACCTTC.

V usage is TRBV19 and J usage is TRBJ2-1; the D is unclear. V dropped 2 bases and J dropped 6 bases, with 14 bases sitting between them. CDR1 LNHDA and CDR2 SQIVND come from the germline V gene (reference sequence). The CDR3 has 15 residues. The CDR3 DNA sequence: TGTGCCAGTAGTATACGAGTAGCTCTCACCAATGAGCAGTTCTTC. This gives the protein CASSIRVALTNEQFF.

This clone was found a few times. This rearrangement joins TRBV5-1 to TRBJ1-3, with D tentatively TRBD1 (6 bases). This CDR3 region has 15 residues. V was pared by 4 bases and J by 0 bases, with 11 bases between. CDR1 is SGHRS and CDR2 is YFSETQ in the germline V gene. CDR3: CASSQQGASGNTIYF. CDR3 nucleotide sequence: TGCGCCAGCAGCCAACAGGGAGCCTCTGGAAACACCATATATTTT. The full variable domain, with the rest looked up from reference TRBV5-1 and TRBJ1-3, is KAGVTQTPRYLIKTRGQQVTLSCSPISGHRSVSWYQQTPGQGLQFLFEYFSETQRNKGNFPGRFSGRQFSNSRSEMNVSTLELGDSALYLCASSQQGASGNTIYFGEGSWLTVV.

The chain joins TRBV28 to TRBJ1-2, with TRBD1 identical over 7 bases. The junction had 14 bases not matched to a gene; V was cut back by 6 bases and J by 4 bases. CDR3 length equals 16 residues. From germline, CDR1 is MDHEN and CDR2 SYDVKM. As DNA, the CDR3 is TGTGCCAGCAGCCCTGGACAGGCGAAAGGGTTCTATGGCTACACCTTC. This codes for CASSPGQAKGFYGYTF.

J is TRBJ1-1 and V is TRBV6-5, with D possibly TRBD1 on 5 matching bases. Germline V gene lookup returns CDR1 MNHEY and CDR2 SVGAGI. Trimming shortened V by 0 bases and J by 2 bases, and 10 bases separated the two germline ends. The CDR3 loop spans 15 amino acids. The CDR3 region has the DNA TGTGCCAGCAGTTACTCCCGACAGTCTAACACTGAAGCTTTCTTT. Its protein product is CASSYSRQSNTEAFF.

This clone was detected only a few times. The CDR3 sequence is CASSLTGFYGYTF. CDR3 nucleotide sequence: TGTGCCAGTAGCCTGACAGGGTTTTATGGCTACACCTTC. The chain combines TRBV19 with TRBJ1-2, with 7 positions matching TRBD1. Germline trimming cut 6 bases from V and 5 bases from J; bases unmatched to any gene: 6. This CDR3 is built from 13 residues. Per germline, CDR1 LNHDA and CDR2 SQIVND (reference sequence).

The chain employs TRBV5-1 and TRBJ1-2, with 9 nucleotides matching TRBD1. The CDR3 runs to 16 residues. V gave up 5 bases and J gave up 0 bases; unmatched junction bases: 8. In germline, CDR1 is SGHRS, CDR2 YFSETQ. Written as DNA, the CDR3 is TGCGCCAGCAGGCGACAGGGGGGCGACGCTAACTATGGCTACACCTTC. Residues: CASRRQGGDANYGYTF.

This clone is a singleton in its sample. This chain joins TRBV7-9 and TRBJ2-1; 11 positions agree with TRBD2. The V and J ends lost 3 bases and 8 bases, in that order; junction bases with no gene match: 6. CDR1 and CDR2 from the germline V gene are SEHNR and FQNEAQ (reference sequence). The CDR3 spans 15 residues. CDR3 DNA: TGTGCCAGCAGCTTGGGACTAGCGGCGATCGATGAGCAGTTCTTC. Amino acids: CASSLGLAAIDEQFF.

The rearrangement uses TRBV6-8 and TRBJ2-7, with 7 bases fitting TRBD2. In germline, CDR1 is MNHGY, CDR2 SAAAGT. Germline trimming cut 2 bases from V and 0 bases from J; bases unmatched to any gene: 4. The CDR3 length is 15 residues. DNA for the CDR3: TGTGCCAGCAGTTACCGCGGGGGAAGCTCCTACGAGCAGTACGTC. Translating it yields CASSYRGGSSYEQYV.

This chain connects TRBV30 to TRBJ1-5; D gene uncertain. The V and J ends lost 5 bases and 0 bases respectively, with 8 bases between them. Looked up from germline, CDR1 is GTSNPN and CDR2 is SVGIG (reference sequence). This CDR3 has 13 residues. CDR3 nucleotides: TGTGCCTGGGGGCGGTATAGCAATCAGCCCCAGCATTTT. Translated, it gives CAWGRYSNQPQHF.

The V call is TRBV6-5, the J call TRBJ2-1, with TRBD1 matching 8 bases. The germline gives CDR1 MNHEY, CDR2 SVGAGI. The CDR3 totals 15 residues. Trimming at V came to 6 bases and at J to 2 bases, leaving 6 bases not matched to a gene. The CDR3 DNA reads as TGTGCCAGCAGGCCCAAGGGACAGGCCTACAATGAGCAGTTCTTC. Its translation: CASRPKGQAYNEQFF.

The rearrangement links TRBV5-5 to TRBJ2-5, with 8 bases lining up with TRBD1. Germline loops: CDR1 SGHKS, CDR2 YYEKEE (reference sequence). Unmatched junction bases numbered 5, after V lost 2 bases and J lost 5 bases. This CDR3 has 14 amino acids. The CDR3 loop reads CASSLLRGQETQYF. The CDR3 coding sequence is TGTGCCAGCAGCTTACTCAGGGGGCAGGAGACCCAGTACTTC.

This clone has only one observation. This chain links TRBV6-6 with TRBJ1-6; D call uncertain. The germline V gene has CDR1 MNHNY and CDR2 SVGAGI (reference sequence). V shed 6 bases and J shed 7 bases, with 7 bases lying between them. The CDR3 extends over 12 amino acids. The CDR3 here is CASRPRNSPLHF. The CDR3 DNA follows: TGTGCCAGCAGGCCTAGAAATTCACCCCTCCACTTT.

This chain joins TRBV9 and TRBJ1-2; D possibly corresponds to TRBD1 (5 bases). CDR3 length: 14 amino acids. Germline V CDR1 and CDR2: SGDLS, YYNGEE. The V end lost 4 bases, the J end lost 3 bases, and 13 bases lay between the germline ends. CDR3 region: CASSPWGGDYGYTF. CDR3 bases: TGTGCCAGCAGCCCCTGGGGAGGGGACTATGGCTACACCTTC.

This chain joins TRBV6-1 and TRBJ1-3; D is ambiguous. V shed 1 base and J shed 0 bases, with 10 bases lying between them. CDR1 MNHNS and CDR2 SASEGT come from the germline V gene. CDR3 length equals 16 residues. The DNA for the CDR3 is TGTGCCAGCAGTGAAGTCACGCGGAGCTCTGGAAACACCATATATTTT. Protein product: CASSEVTRSSGNTIYF.

This clone was observed a single time. The chain has TRBV25-1 and TRBJ2-5; possible D gene TRBD2, 5 bases. The CDR3 has 13 residues. CDR1 is MGHDK and CDR2 is SYGVNS in the germline V gene. The V end lost 5 bases, the J end lost 5 bases, and 12 bases lay between the germline ends. The CDR3 region is CASSQEGMETQYF. CDR3 DNA sequence: TGTGCCAGCAGTCAAGAGGGTATGGAGACCCAGTACTTC.

The chain uses TRBV9 and TRBJ2-5; 9 bases are shared with TRBD1. The CDR3 spans 16 residues. Germline CDR1 reads SGDLS; CDR2 reads YYNGEE. V was clipped by 0 bases and J by 2 bases; unmatched bases: 5. This CDR3 reads CASSVGTGVSQETQYF. The CDR3 DNA reads as TGTGCCAGCAGCGTAGGGACAGGGGTATCTCAAGAGACCCAGTACTTC.

The chain combines TRBV5-1 with TRBJ1-1, with D perhaps matching TRBD1 (5 bases). Trimming left V 1 base short and J 3 bases short, with 13 bases between. Germline V lookup: CDR1 SGHRS, CDR2 YFSETQ. There are 15 residues in the CDR3. In nucleotides, the CDR3 is TGCGCCAGCAGCTTGTTTTTCAGGGAGGACACTGAAGCTTTCTTT. It yields the protein CASSLFFREDTEAFF.

This clone was observed a few times. The chain carries TRBV19 and TRBJ1-1, with 9 positions matching TRBD1. Trimming cost V 6 bases and J 4 bases; bases outside gene matches: 3. Germline V gene lookup returns CDR1 LNHDA and CDR2 SQIVND (reference sequence). The CDR3 has 13 residues. This chain's CDR3 is CASSQTGGTEAFF. The CDR3 bases are TGTGCCAGTAGCCAGACAGGGGGCACTGAAGCTTTCTTT.